This TCR beta chain was obtained from a study of identical twins. This CDR3 has 14 residues. V lost 8 bases, J lost 0 bases, and 8 bases lay in between. Germline V CDR1 and CDR2: MNHNS, SASEGT. A remark on this clonotype: What it recognizes is unknown.

The study's findings and limits: Twin-shared out-of-frame alpha sequences showed excess low generation probability.

In TCRdb, the 5' RACE reads were re-called with MiXCR into one record per CDR3 protein. Among roughly 700,000 distinct CDR3 sequences listed, 8% to 9% were seen once. The same specimen was also included in a second study, on yellow fever vaccine responses in identical twins.

The J gene is TRBJ2-6, the V gene TRBV6-1; D is possibly TRBD1 (6 bases). The sample consisted of PBMCs. The clonotype originates from a woman aged 18-29 years in good health. Here the CDR3 reads CASCRGSGANVLTF. The CDR3 DNA follows: TGTGCCAGCTGCAGGGGCTCTGGGGCCAACGTCCTGACTTTC.